This T cell receptor (beta chain) was captured in a study of memory CD4+ T cells and cytomegalovirus serostatus (dated by TCRdb to between 2019 and 2020). For context, the study as a whole: The cohort included around 33 healthy adults from Belgium, of whom 9 were CMV seropositive and 24 were CMV seronegative. CD4+ memory TCRbeta repertoires of a Belgian cohort with known cytomegalovirus serostatus were sequenced in order to replicate a published TCR-based CMV serostatus classifier.

The paper as a whole reports these results and caveats: For CMV serostatus prediction, a median bootstrapped AUC of approximately 0.95 was reached with the original framework, and a median bootstrapped AUC of about 0.9 was reached with a US-trained random forest. Among the 150 to 200 previously reported CMV-associated TCRbeta sequences, 67 showed up in the CD4+ memory repertoires, with each one found in between one and five individuals. Only CD4+CD45RO+ memory cells were sequenced, unlike the original study, which covered naive and memory CD4+ and CD8+ populations. A median bootstrapped AUC of around 0.94 with a 95% CI of 0.76-1.00 was achieved on the Belgian cohort by the original-framework classifier. The results were interpreted as suggesting that the CMV-associated TCR signature is mostly present in the CD4+ memory repertoire.

The Quick-DNA Microprep Kit was used to extract genomic DNA from the sorted cells. TCRbeta DNA was amplified with the immunoSEQ hsTCRbeta kit following the manufacturer's protocol. An Illumina MiSeq instrument was used to sequence the TCRbeta libraries. On the study's bioinformatics: After out-of-frame sequences were removed, 2 million to 2.5 million distinct TCRbeta sequences remained, averaging about 67,000 per individual. Each individual was scored according to the count of some 160 previously reported CMV-associated TCRbeta sequences and the total productive distinct TCRbeta count. A beta-binomial model was reimplemented in Python, and random forests from scikit-learn, run with default parameters, were trained on data from the US cohort. On the Belgian cohort, classifier performance was reported as the median AUC, along with percentile confidence intervals, across 10,000 bootstrap iterations. The clones in this table, taken by TCRdb from immuneACCESS, are in-frame only. Not every clone is retained; where verified, under half of the shortfall comes from an unresolved V gene, and the cause of the rest is unknown. V and J calls and clone size are as listed in that table; D and trimming were resolved from the DNA. The sample table records about 82,000 clones; around 80% of these occur just once. Less than 0.9% of the sample lies in the top ten.

A FACSAria II was used to sort memory CD4+ T cells, defined as single viable CD3+CD4+CD8-CD45RO+ cells. CMV serostatus was determined using a Roche Elecsys assay that detects serum IgG against CMV pp150, pp28, p38 and p52. After the samples were thawed, total CD4+ T cells were enriched through positive selection using CD4 magnetic microbeads. The samples came from a different study that was designed specifically to examine the CD4+ T cell memory repertoire. Peripheral blood mononuclear cells were isolated and cryopreserved according to standard operating procedures, and serum was stored at -80 degrees C. The staining relied on CD3-PerCP (BW264/56), CD4-APC (RPA-T4), CD45RO-PE (UCHT1) and CD8-Pacific Orange (3B5) antibodies, and Sytox blue was used to exclude non-viable cells. About this clone itself: The target of this receptor is not known. Per-nucleotide qualities are absent, and no much larger clonotype sits a single base away.

From its cysteine to its phenylalanine, the CDR3 spans 13 amino acids. Only CDR3 DNA is held: 39 bases, read in frame from base 1. CDR1 and CDR2 are drawn from the germline V gene (reference sequence): SEHNR, FQNEAQ. The junction carries 12 bases between V and J, which are trimmed by 7 bases and 3 bases respectively. The clonotype comes from an adult in good health and CMV-seronegative. Sequencing used memory CD4+ T cells from blood. This sequence uses TRBV7-9 and TRBJ2-5, with TRBD1 perhaps the D gene, on 6 matching bases. DNA sequence: TGTGCCAGCACCAGACAGGAGAAAGAGACCCAGTACTTC. Its product reads: CASTRQEKETQYF.